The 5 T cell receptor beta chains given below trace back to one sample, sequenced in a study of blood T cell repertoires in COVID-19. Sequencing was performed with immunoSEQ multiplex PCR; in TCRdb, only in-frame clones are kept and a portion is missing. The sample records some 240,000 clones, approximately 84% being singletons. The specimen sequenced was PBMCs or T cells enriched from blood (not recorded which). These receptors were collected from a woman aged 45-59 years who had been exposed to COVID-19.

This chain's CDR3 is CASSLLVQGNGYTF. Written as DNA, the CDR3 is TGTGCCAGCAGTTTATTGGTACAGGGGAATGGCTACACCTTC. V gene TRBV28 combines with J gene TRBJ1-2; 7 bases are shared with TRBD1. After removal of 1 base from V and 6 bases from J, the junction contained 5 bases not matched to a gene. CDR3 length: 14 residues. Looked up from germline, CDR1 is MDHEN and CDR2 is SYDVKM.

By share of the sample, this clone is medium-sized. In DNA form, the CDR3 reads TGCGCCAGCAGCCAATGGACTAGCTCCTACGAGCAGTACTTC. As protein: CASSQWTSSYEQYF. The chain links TRBV4-3 to TRBJ2-7, with 7 bases that match TRBD2. Per the germline V gene, CDR1 is LGHNA and CDR2 is YSLEER. The CDR3 runs 14 residues. V lost 2 bases to trimming and J lost 0 bases; unmatched junction nucleotides: 1.

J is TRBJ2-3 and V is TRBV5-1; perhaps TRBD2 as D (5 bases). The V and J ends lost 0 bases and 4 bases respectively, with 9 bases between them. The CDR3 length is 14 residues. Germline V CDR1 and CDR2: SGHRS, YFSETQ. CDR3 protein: CASSLETTADTQYF. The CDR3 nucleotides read TGCGCCAGCAGCTTGGAGACTACGGCAGATACGCAGTATTTT.

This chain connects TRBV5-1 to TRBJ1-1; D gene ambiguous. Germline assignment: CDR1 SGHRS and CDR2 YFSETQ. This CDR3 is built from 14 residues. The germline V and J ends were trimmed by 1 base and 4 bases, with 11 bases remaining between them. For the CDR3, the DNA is TGCGCCAGCAGCTTGTCGTCCGGGGTCACTGAAGCTTTCTTT. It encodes CASSLSSGVTEAFF.

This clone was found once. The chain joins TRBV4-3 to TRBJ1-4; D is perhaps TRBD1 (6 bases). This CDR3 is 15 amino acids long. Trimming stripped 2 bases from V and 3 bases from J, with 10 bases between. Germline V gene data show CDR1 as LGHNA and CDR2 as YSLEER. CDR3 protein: CASSQMTGPNEKLFF. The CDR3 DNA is TGCGCCAGCAGCCAAATGACAGGCCCTAATGAAAAACTGTTTTTT.